This is a list of T cell receptor beta chains from one sample in a study of cytomegalovirus exposure and HLA in healthy donors. The method was immunoSEQ multiplex PCR; TCRdb's version includes in-frame clones alone and lacks a portion of them. The repertoire has 200,000 to 300,000 clones, approximately 84% of them found once; the top ten carry 2% to 2.5%. Sequencing input: PBMCs. The receptor source for this set is a woman in her thirties or forties in good health and CMV-seropositive. CDR3s include the opening cysteine and the closing phenylalanine or tryptophan. D genes are given only for firm matches. Size is omitted from some rows. Given values are once, few, many or a class for expanded clones.

J gene | V gene | clone size | D gene | CDR3 DNA | CDR3 protein
TRBJ2-7 | TRBV10-3 | . | TRBD2 | TGTGCCATCAGGTTGGGACTAGCGGGAGACGAGCAGTACTTC | CAIRLGLAGDEQYF
TRBJ2-2 | TRBV7-6 | . | . | TGTGCCAGCAGCCGAGGGGGGGGTGCCGGGGAGCTGTTTTTT | CASSRGGGAGELFF
TRBJ1-2 | TRBV30 | once | TRBD1 | TGTGCCTGGAGTGACAGGGGGGACTATGGCTACACCTTC | CAWSDRGDYGYTF
TRBJ2-7 | TRBV7-9 | . | TRBD2 | TGTGCCAGCAGCTTAGCGACCGTGAGGGCGGGAGGCGGCGAGCAGTACTTC | CASSLATVRAGGGEQYF
TRBJ2-1 | TRBV4-1 | . | TRBD2 | TGCGCCAGCAGCCAAGACCCGGGACTAGCGGGCTACAATGAGCAGTTCTTC | CASSQDPGLAGYNEQFF
TRBJ2-2 | TRBV25-1 | . | . | TGTGCCAGCCAGGGGTCGGCGAGCACCGGGGAGCTGTTTTTT | CASQGSASTGELFF
TRBJ1-1 | TRBV23-1 | . | . | TGCGCCAGCAGTCAATCGGTCCCAGGGATCTACACTGAAGCTTTCTTT | CASSQSVPGIYTEAFF
TRBJ2-5 | TRBV6-5 | . | . | TGTGCCAGCACTCCTACCACAGGCAAAGAGACCCAGTACTTC | CASTPTTGKETQYF
TRBJ2-7 | TRBV6-1 | . | . | TGTGCCAGCAGTGATGGACAGTACTACGAGCAGTACTTC | CASSDGQYYEQYF
TRBJ1-6 | TRBV28 | few | TRBD1 | TGTGCCAGCAGTCTCGCCGGGACAGGGGTTTCACCCCTCCACTTT | CASSLAGTGVSPLHF
TRBJ1-5 | TRBV6-5 | . | . | TGTGCCAGCAGCCGGGGGGGCAATCAGCCCCAGCATTTT | CASSRGGNQPQHF
TRBJ1-4 | TRBV27 | . | . | TGTGCCAGCAGTTTGGTGCCCGGGGTGGGGGGAAATGAAAAACTGTTTTTT | CASSLVPGVGGNEKLFF
TRBJ1-1 | TRBV5-1 | . | TRBD1 | TGCGCCAGCAGCCAGGGGGATAAGGCTGAAGCTTTCTTT | CASSQGDKAEAFF
TRBJ2-7 | TRBV10-1 | . | . | TGCGCCAGCAGTGAAGGCGGAACCCCCCTCTACGAGCAGTACTTC | CASSEGGTPLYEQYF
TRBJ1-6 | TRBV7-9 | . | TRBD1 | TGTGCCAGCAGCTCCAGAGGACAGGATGACTATTCACCCCTCCACTTT | CASSSRGQDDYSPLHF
TRBJ1-4 | TRBV7-9 | once | . | TGTTCCAGCAGCTTATCCGACAGGCATCGGGAAAAACTGTTTTTT | CSSSLSDRHREKLFF
TRBJ2-7 | TRBV9 | . | TRBD1 | TGTGCCAGCAGCGTACAGGGGGAACCCTCCTACGAGCAGTACTTC | CASSVQGEPSYEQYF
TRBJ2-7 | TRBV19 | . | . | TGTGCCAGTAGTACGCCGGGCGGGACTGGAGAGCAGTACTTC | CASSTPGGTGEQYF
TRBJ2-7 | TRBV7-2 | . | . | TGTGCCAGCAGTTCTGGAGAGTACTACGAGCAGTACTTC | CASSSGEYYEQYF
TRBJ1-3 | TRBV28 | . | . | TGTGCCAGCAGTTCCCGAAGCCGCTCTGGAAACACCATATATTTT | CASSSRSRSGNTIYF
TRBJ1-6 | TRBV4-3 | . | . | TGCGCCAGCAGCCAAGATGATGGGCGGAGGAGGGGAAATTCACCCCTCCACTTT | CASSQDDGRRRGNSPLHF
TRBJ2-1 | TRBV18 | . | TRBD2 | TGTGCCAGCTCACCCCTGACTAGCGGGAGGTACAATGAGCAGTTCTTC | CASSPLTSGRYNEQFF
TRBJ2-2 | TRBV19 | . | . | TGTGCCAGTAGTCGACTAGAGATAAGTACCGGGGAGCTGTTTTTT | CASSRLEISTGELFF
TRBJ2-7 | TRBV6-5 | . | TRBD2 | TGTGCCAGCAGTTACTCGAGTACTAGCGGGAATTACGAGCAGTACTTC | CASSYSSTSGNYEQYF
TRBJ1-1 | TRBV4-2 | . | . | TGTGCCAGCAGCCAAGATCGGGGGTTGCCCTTGAACACTGAAGCTTTCTTT | CASSQDRGLPLNTEAFF
TRBJ1-6 | TRBV5-6 | . | . | TGTGCCAGCAGCTTGGGAGGGGGTTCTTCACCCCTCCACTTT | CASSLGGGSSPLHF
TRBJ1-1 | TRBV15 | . | TRBD1 | TGTGCCACCAGCACTGGCAGGGGGCAAACTGAAGCTTTCTTT | CATSTGRGQTEAFF
TRBJ1-2 | TRBV5-4 | few | TRBD1 | TGTGCCAGCAGCTTGGAGGCGGGACAGGGGCAGTATAGCTATGGCTACACCTTC | CASSLEAGQGQYSYGYTF
TRBJ1-5 | TRBV28 | . | . | TGTGCCAGCACCACCTATAGCAATCAGCCCCAGCATTTT | CASTTYSNQPQHF
TRBJ2-5 | TRBV2 | . | TRBD2 | TGTGCCAGCAGTGTCGGGGGGCTCTCGGCTAGCGGGAGGTTGGAGACCCAGTACTTC | CASSVGGLSASGRLETQYF
TRBJ1-5 | TRBV27 | . | . | TGTGCCAGCAGTTTTGCTCGGAGCAATCAGCCCCAGCATTTT | CASSFARSNQPQHF
TRBJ2-5 | TRBV5-1 | . | . | TGCGCCAGCATTCGTCTTTTAAACCCCCAGGACAGACCAGGAGAGACCCAGTACTTC | CASIRLLNPQDRPGETQYF
TRBJ1-1 | TRBV28 | . | . | TGTGCCAGCAGTTTCGCGGGGGTGGTGAACACTGAAGCTTTCTTT | CASSFAGVVNTEAFF
TRBJ2-6 | TRBV30 | . | TRBD2 | TGTGCCTGGAGTTTTCGGACTAGCGGGGACGTACTGACTTTC | CAWSFRTSGDVLTF
TRBJ2-2 | TRBV28 | once | TRBD2 | TGTGCCAGCGAAGGGAGACGGGAGGTTAACACCGGGGAGCTGTTTTTT | CASEGRREVNTGELFF
TRBJ2-3 | TRBV11-2 | . | . | TGTGCCAGCAGTTACACAGATACGCAGTATTTT | CASSYTDTQYF
TRBJ1-1 | TRBV6-6 | . | . | TGTGCCAGCAGTTACCTGGACAGCCCTATGAACACTGAAGCTTTCTTT | CASSYLDSPMNTEAFF
TRBJ2-3 | TRBV11-3 | . | . | TGTGCCAGCAGCTTAGTCACCTTCCTCGAGGATACGCAGTATTTT | CASSLVTFLEDTQYF
TRBJ2-7 | TRBV6-1 | . | . | TGTGCCAGCAGTGAAGCCCTACAGGAGTACTTC | CASSEALQEYF
TRBJ2-1 | TRBV5-1 | . | . | TGCGCCAGCCATATGACTAACTCCTACAATGAGCAGTTCTTC | CASHMTNSYNEQFF
TRBJ1-2 | TRBV18 | once | . | TGTGCCAGCTCACCATTACAGGGTCCTAACTATGGCTACACCTTC | CASSPLQGPNYGYTF
TRBJ2-1 | TRBV6-5 | . | TRBD2 | TGTGCCAGCAGTTACCCGGGGGGGAATGAGCAGTTCTTC | CASSYPGGNEQFF
TRBJ2-2 | TRBV30 | . | TRBD2 | TGTGCCTGGAATCCAGCGGGAGGGACCGGGGAGCTGTTTTTT | CAWNPAGGTGELFF
TRBJ2-3 | TRBV5-1 | . | . | TGCGCCAGCAGCTTCGAACAGACAAGCACAGATACGCAGTATTTT | CASSFEQTSTDTQYF
TRBJ1-1 | TRBV5-1 | . | TRBD1 | TGCGCCAGCAGCCCGGGACAGGCCAACACTGAAGCTTTCTTT | CASSPGQANTEAFF
TRBJ2-7 | TRBV7-8 | few | TRBD2 | TGTGCCAGCAGCCCCGGGACTAGCGGCTCCTACGAGCAGTACTTC | CASSPGTSGSYEQYF
TRBJ2-1 | TRBV7-6 | . | . | TGTGCCAGCAGCTTAGATGCGGGGACCACCTACAATGAGCAGTTCTTC | CASSLDAGTTYNEQFF
TRBJ1-1 | TRBV19 | . | . | TGTGCCAGTAGTTTCCGGACAGACCCGAACACTGAAGCTTTCTTT | CASSFRTDPNTEAFF
TRBJ1-2 | TRBV9 | . | . | TGTGCCAGCAGCAGAGAGGCCAGCAATAACTATGGCTACACCTTC | CASSREASNNYGYTF
TRBJ2-1 | TRBV2 | . | TRBD1 | TGTGCCAGCATCCGGACAGGTCCCCAGAATGAGCAGTTCTTC | CASIRTGPQNEQFF
TRBJ2-2 | TRBV29-1 | . | . | TGCAGCGTTGGACACCCAAACGGGGAGCTGTTTTTT | CSVGHPNGELFF
TRBJ1-5 | TRBV27 | few | . | TGTGCCAGCAGTCCCTACAGGGTAAATCAGCCCCAGCATTTT | CASSPYRVNQPQHF
TRBJ2-7 | TRBV10-3 | . | . | TGTGCCATCTCCCCGCCGACGGGGGCCTACGAGCAGTACTTC | CAISPPTGAYEQYF
TRBJ2-7 | TRBV7-2 | . | . | TGTGCCAGCAGCCCCCAGGCCCTTCTCGAGCAGTACTTC | CASSPQALLEQYF
TRBJ1-4 | TRBV7-2 | . | . | TGTGCCAGCAGCTTTGCGGGGGATAATGAAAAACTGTTTTTT | CASSFAGDNEKLFF
TRBJ2-3 | TRBV5-4 | . | . | TGTGCCAGCAGGTCCGCGGGATTTTCTACAGATACGCAGTATTTT | CASRSAGFSTDTQYF
TRBJ1-2 | TRBV7-9 | . | . | TGTGCCAGCAGCGCTGGGGAGGGAGCTAACTATGGCTACACCTTC | CASSAGEGANYGYTF